The 20 T cell receptor beta chains given below trace back to one sample, sequenced in a study of T cell repertoires in cytomegalovirus infection (dated by TCRdb to between 2017 and 2020). The sequencer listed for this sample is Illumina HiSeq 1500. TCRdb passed the public sequencing reads through fastp at Q25 and MiXCR, retaining productive beta sequences. All rows with the same CDR3 protein become a single entry with the most common DNA and genes. Recorded for this sample are about 360,000 distinct CDR3 sequences; less than 20% of them occurred a single time. The ten largest clones capture 7.5% to 9.5% of the sample. Material for sequencing was PBMCs. The receptor set was obtained from a human donor in good health (CMV status not recorded). Some clones in this sample may be carry-over from other donors' samples.

This clonotype occurred many times. CDR3 loop: CASSLFRTGELFF. Written as DNA, the CDR3 is TGTGCCAGCAGCTTATTCCGCACCGGGGAGCTGTTTTTT. The chain recombines TRBV7-2 with TRBJ2-2; no clear D. CDR1 is SGHTA, CDR2 FQGNSA, per germline. Trimming took 2 bases from V and 4 from J, leaving 5 bases between them. The CDR3 runs 13 residues.

In its sample, this clonotype was seen many times. The V gene is TRBV19, the J gene TRBJ2-3; 8 positions match TRBD1. CDR3 length: 14 residues. Unmatched junction bases numbered 5, after V lost 6 bases and J lost 3 bases. Germline CDR1 is LNHDA and CDR2 is SQIVND (reference sequence). CDR3 sequence (DNA): TGTGCCAGTAGGACAGGGGATTTGACAGATACGCAGTATTTT. Protein: CASRTGDLTDTQYF.

This clonotype was counted a few times. V usage is TRBV5-6 and J usage is TRBJ1-2; TRBD1 aligns across 8 bases. The CDR3 length is 13 residues. Germline V lookup: CDR1 SGHDT, CDR2 YYEEEE. With V trimmed by 4 bases and J by 8 bases, 7 bases remained unmatched. CDR3 nucleotide sequence: TGTGCCAGCAGCGAGCAGGGGGCGCGGGGCTACACCTTC. It codes for CASSEQGARGYTF.

The V call is TRBV6-6, the J call TRBJ1-1; possibly TRBD1 for D (6 bases). CDR1 and CDR2 from the germline V gene are MNHNY and SVGAGI (reference sequence). V dropped 6 bases and J dropped 2 bases, with 10 bases sitting between them. The CDR3 extends over 13 amino acids. This CDR3 reads CASRTGQNTEAFF. DNA for the CDR3: TGTGCCAGCAGAACGGGACAAAACACTGAAGCTTTCTTT.

J is TRBJ2-3 and V is TRBV5-1; possibly TRBD2 for D (5 bases). Per the germline V gene, CDR1 is SGHRS and CDR2 is YFSETQ. The CDR3 has 14 residues. Trimming cost V 4 bases and J 4 bases, with 13 bases left between them. The CDR3 reads CASSLERASDTQYF. CDR3 DNA sequence: TGCGCCAGCAGCCTAGAGAGGGCGTCAGATACGCAGTATTTT.

The V and J genes are TRBV4-2 and TRBJ2-1, with 7 positions matching TRBD2. There are 16 residues in the CDR3. Germline values: CDR1 LGHNA, CDR2 YNFKEQ. V trimming: 0 bases; J trimming: 6 bases; junction bases outside the gene matches: 8. The CDR3 coding sequence is TGTGCCAGCAGCCAAGATTTGACTAGCCTTGGCAATGAGCAGTTCTTC. Residues: CASSQDLTSLGNEQFF.

This clonotype appeared many times. The V and J genes are TRBV7-6 and TRBJ2-7; D not resolved. In germline, CDR1 is SGHVS, CDR2 FNYEAQ. Deletions cut 4 bases from V and 1 base from J, with 11 bases between. The CDR3 extends over 14 amino acids. CDR3 nucleotides: TGTGCCAGCAGCTCAGACGACTTATCCTACGAGCAGTACTTC. This gives the protein CASSSDDLSYEQYF.

The table lists this clonotype with many counts. The rearrangement uses TRBV7-6 and TRBJ2-3; 12 bases fit TRBD1. Germline trimming cut 5 bases from V and 6 bases from J; bases unmatched to any gene: 9. CDR3 length: 16 residues. Germline V gives CDR1 SGHVS, CDR2 FNYEAQ. This chain's CDR3 is CASSHEPGQGADTQYF. The CDR3 DNA reads as TGTGCCAGCAGCCACGAACCGGGACAGGGGGCCGATACGCAGTATTTT.

This clonotype appeared many times. This sequence joins TRBV4-3 and TRBJ2-1; a possible D gene is TRBD2 (6 bases). The V gene lost 4 bases and the J gene lost 8 bases, with 21 bases spanning the gap. CDR3 length: 16 amino acids. Germline loops: CDR1 LGHNA, CDR2 YSLEER. The CDR3, as DNA: TGCGCCAGCAGCCCGAGAGCTCGCGGGATAAGGGATGAGCAGTTCTTC. This codes for CASSPRARGIRDEQFF.

This rearrangement joins TRBV2 to TRBJ2-3; TRBD1 matches at 8 bases. Germline CDR1 and CDR2: SNHLY and FYNNEI. CDR3 length: 15 amino acids. V dropped 6 bases and J dropped 3; count of bases not matched to a gene: 8. Written as DNA, the CDR3 is TGTGCCAGCAGACTTTGGACAGGGAGAACAGATACGCAGTATTTT. Its protein is CASRLWTGRTDTQYF.

The V call is TRBV20-1, the J call TRBJ2-7, with 8 nucleotides matching TRBD2. V lost 3 bases to trimming and J lost 6 bases; unmatched junction nucleotides: 10. The CDR3 extends over 14 amino acids. The germline gives CDR1 DFQATT, CDR2 SNEGSKA (reference sequence). The CDR3 nucleotides are TGCAGTGCTAGCGCGACTAGCGCCCCCGGCGAGCAGTACTTC. It specifies CSASATSAPGEQYF.

This chain links TRBV20-1 with TRBJ1-1; D remains unclear. Germline CDR1 DFQATT, CDR2 SNEGSKA (reference sequence). The CDR3 has 15 amino acids. Trimming took off 3 bases at V and 0 bases at J, with 14 bases between the two ends. For the CDR3, the DNA is TGCAGTGCTAGTCCTCCGGGGTTCATGAACACTGAAGCTTTCTTT. This sequence encodes CSASPPGFMNTEAFF.

The V and J genes are TRBV20-1 and TRBJ2-7; 8 nucleotides align to TRBD1. CDR3 length: 14 residues. V lost 2 bases, J lost 2 bases, and 5 bases stayed unmatched. Germline CDR1 reads DFQATT; CDR2 reads SNEGSKA (reference sequence). The CDR3 DNA reads as TGCAGTGCTAGAAGGACAGGGCGAGCCTACGAGCAGTACTTC. This codes for CSARRTGRAYEQYF.

This chain uses TRBV6-6 with TRBJ2-7; weak D call: TRBD2 (6 bases). Germline values: CDR1 MNHNY, CDR2 SVGAGI (reference sequence). Trimming took 6 bases from V and 1 from J, leaving 13 bases between them. The CDR3 sequence is 14 residues long. The CDR3 nucleotides are TGTGCCAGCAGGAACGTCGCGGGATCCTACGAGCAGTACTTC. Amino acids: CASRNVAGSYEQYF.

This clonotype was counted only a few times. The genes are TRBV28 and TRBJ1-2; TRBD1 aligns across 7 bases. In germline, CDR1 is MDHEN, CDR2 SYDVKM. Trimming took 8 bases from V and 4 from J; bases not matched to a gene: 4. The CDR3 consists of 12 residues. The CDR3 nucleotides are TGTGCCAGCGGTAACAGGGGCTATGGCTACACCTTC. As protein: CASGNRGYGYTF.

In this sample, this clonotype turned up a few times. The chain recombines TRBV18 with TRBJ2-1; 8 bases match TRBD2. The CDR3 covers 15 residues. The V gene's germline CDR1 is KGHSH and CDR2 LQKENI. J lost 3 bases, V lost 6 bases, and 7 bases had no gene match. CDR3 loop: CASSQLAGNYNEQFF. The DNA of the CDR3 is TGTGCCAGCTCTCAGTTAGCGGGGAACTACAATGAGCAGTTCTTC.

In the case of this clonotype: Possible read error: a much larger clone is one base away. This chain joins TRBV11-2 and TRBJ1-5, with D unresolved. This CDR3 is 14 amino acids long. The germline V gene encodes CDR1 SGHAT and CDR2 FQNNGV. Trimming cost V 0 bases and J 6 bases, with 9 bases left between them. CDR3 nucleotides: TGTGCCAGCAGCTTAGAGTCGACGGGTCAGCCCCAGCATTTT. The encoded protein is CASSLESTGQPQHF.

This clonotype was picked up a small number of times. This sequence joins TRBV20-1 and TRBJ2-1; 16 nucleotides match TRBD2. CDR1 and CDR2 (germline): DFQATT, SNEGSKA (reference sequence). The CDR3 contains 18 residues. The J segment lost 4 bases and the V segment lost 4 bases, leaving 10 bases of the junction unmatched. CDR3 nucleotide sequence: TGCAGTGCTACCGGGACTAGCGGGAGGGACATAAATTACAATGAGCAGTTCTTC. This gives the protein CSATGTSGRDINYNEQFF.

As for this clonotype: Possible read error: a much larger clone is one base away. The chain is built from TRBV12-3 or TRBV12-4 and TRBJ1-2; perhaps TRBD1 as D (5 bases). This CDR3 has 15 amino acids. Trimming removed 2 bases at V and 2 bases at J, with 12 bases between. CDR3 region: CASSLRRAWNYGYTF. The CDR3 DNA follows: TGTGCCAGCAGTTTACGCAGGGCGTGGAACTATGGCTACACCTTC.

The rearrangement links TRBV7-6 to TRBJ2-5, with TRBD1 matching over 8 bases. The CDR3 extends over 16 amino acids. With 5 bases clipped from V and 5 bases from J, the junction kept 13 bases outside the gene matches. Germline values: CDR1 SGHVS, CDR2 FNYEAQ. CDR3: CASSVLQGAVLETQYF. In DNA, the CDR3 is TGTGCCAGCAGCGTGCTTCAGGGGGCGGTCTTGGAGACCCAGTACTTC.